This TCR beta chain derives from a study of shared clonotypes between healthy human individuals. As concerns this clone: Its matching antigen is unknown.

It was at deep level that the assay was run. It was around 220 ng DNA, approximately 30,000 T cell genomes, that sorted-subset replicate PCRs used. The table came from immunoSEQ multiplex PCR; TCRdb's copy has only in-frame clones and leaves some out. The sample lists 850,000 to 1,100,000 clones, roughly 80% occurring once. V was clipped by 0 bases and J by 8 bases, with 8 bases between them. CDR1 is SGHRS, CDR2 YFSETQ, per germline. This CDR3 contains 13 residues. Study-level results: Depth was large, yet rarefaction showed that sorted-subset sequencing was incomplete. The four-donor shared clonotypes exceeded non-shared clonotypes in generation probability, with non-shared ones scoring lower.

The V call is TRBV5-1, the J call TRBJ2-2, with D unclear. This sequence was found in a man in his late teens or twenties in good health. Some clones in this sample may be carry-over from other donors' samples. Material for sequencing was memory CD4+ T cells from PBMCs. Subset indicated: CD45RA-negative fraction. The CDR3 DNA reads as TGCGCCAGCAGCTTGGACAGCCTGGGGGAGCTGTTTTTT. Translated: CASSLDSLGELFF.